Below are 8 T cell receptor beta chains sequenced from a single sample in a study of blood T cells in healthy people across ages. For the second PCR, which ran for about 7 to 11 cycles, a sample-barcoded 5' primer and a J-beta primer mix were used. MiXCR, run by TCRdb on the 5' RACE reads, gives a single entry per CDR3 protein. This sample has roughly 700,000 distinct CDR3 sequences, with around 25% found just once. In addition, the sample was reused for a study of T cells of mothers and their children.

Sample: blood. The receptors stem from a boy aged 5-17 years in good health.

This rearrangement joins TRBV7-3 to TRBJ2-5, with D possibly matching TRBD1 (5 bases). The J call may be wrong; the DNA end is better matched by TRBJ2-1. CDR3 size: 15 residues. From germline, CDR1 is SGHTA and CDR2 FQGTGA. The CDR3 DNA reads TGTGCCAGCAGCCTCCTCAGGGCAGGGCGGAATGAGCAGTTCTTC. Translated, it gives CASSLLRAGRNEQFF.

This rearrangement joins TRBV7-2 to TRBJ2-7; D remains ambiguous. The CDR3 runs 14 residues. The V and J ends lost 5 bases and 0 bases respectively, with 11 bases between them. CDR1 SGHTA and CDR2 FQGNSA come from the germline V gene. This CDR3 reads CASSQRPSSYEQYF. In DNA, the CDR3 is TGTGCCAGCAGCCAGAGACCTAGCTCCTACGAGCAGTACTTC.

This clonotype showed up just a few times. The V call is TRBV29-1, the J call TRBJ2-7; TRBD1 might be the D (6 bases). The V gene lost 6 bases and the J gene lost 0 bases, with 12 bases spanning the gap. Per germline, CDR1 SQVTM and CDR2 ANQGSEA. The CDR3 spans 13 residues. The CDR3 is CSVQGTSSYEQYF. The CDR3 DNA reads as TGCAGCGTACAGGGTACCAGCTCCTACGAGCAGTACTTC.

In DNA form, the CDR3 reads TGTGCCAGCAGCGCACCGGGACAGGGAATCCCCAACACTGAAGCTTTCTTT. It codes for CASSAPGQGIPNTEAFF. The gene calls are TRBV3-1 and TRBJ1-1; 9 bases are shared with TRBD1. The V gene end was trimmed by 5 bases and the J gene end by 2 bases; junction bases not matched to a gene: 12. Germline V gene data show CDR1 as LGHDT and CDR2 as YNNKEL (reference sequence). This CDR3 contains 17 residues.

CDR3 sequence reads: CASSQDTTNTGELFF. For the CDR3, the DNA is TGTGCCAGCAGCCAGGACACTACGAACACCGGGGAGCTGTTTTTT. The chain links TRBV3-1 to TRBJ2-2; the D gene is possibly TRBD1 (5 bases). With 3 bases removed from V and 0 bases from J, the gap between germline ends came to 8 bases. This CDR3 has 15 residues. The germline gives CDR1 LGHDT, CDR2 YNNKEL (reference sequence). Filled out from reference TRBV3-1 and TRBJ2-2, the complete variable domain reads DTAVSQTPKYLVTQMGNDKSIKCEQNLGHDTMYWYKQDSKKFLKIMFSYNNKELIINETVPNRFSPKSPDKAHLNLHINSLELGDSAVYFCASSQDTTNTGELFFGEGSRLTVL.

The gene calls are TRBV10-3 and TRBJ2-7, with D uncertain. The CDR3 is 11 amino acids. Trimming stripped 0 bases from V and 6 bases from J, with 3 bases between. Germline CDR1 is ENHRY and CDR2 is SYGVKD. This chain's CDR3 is CAISESREQYF. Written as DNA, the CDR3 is TGTGCCATCAGTGAGTCGCGCGAGCAGTACTTC.

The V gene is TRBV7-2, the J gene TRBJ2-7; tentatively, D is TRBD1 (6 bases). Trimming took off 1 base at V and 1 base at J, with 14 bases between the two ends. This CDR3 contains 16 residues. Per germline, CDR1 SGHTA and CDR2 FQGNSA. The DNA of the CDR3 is TGTGCCAGCAGCTTAGTTTGGGGCAGGGGATCCTACGAGCAGTACTTC. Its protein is CASSLVWGRGSYEQYF.

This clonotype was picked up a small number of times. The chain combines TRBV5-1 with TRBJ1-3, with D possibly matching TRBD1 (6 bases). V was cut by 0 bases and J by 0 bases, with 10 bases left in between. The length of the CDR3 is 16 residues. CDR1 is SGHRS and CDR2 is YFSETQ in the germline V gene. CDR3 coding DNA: TGCGCCAGCAGCTTGGGGGGGGCCAGCTCTGGAAACACCATATATTTT. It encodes CASSLGGASSGNTIYF.